The source of this TCR beta chain is a study of CXCR3-negative and CXCR3-positive naive CD8 T cells. As concerns this clonotype: The antigen is undetermined.

The CDR3 has 16 amino acids. Germline-derived CDR1 and CDR2 are DFQATT and SNEGSKA (reference sequence). CD45RO-CCR7+CD27+CD95- characterized naive CD8+ T cells. UMI-labeled 5' RACE TRB cDNA libraries were prepared from the cells. TCRdb reprocessed the 5' RACE reads and reports one entry per CDR3 protein, with no DNA. The sample has over 100,000 distinct CDR3 sequences. Findings and caveats of the study: Whereas both naive subsets had comparably high diversity, memory CD8+ cells had much lower diversity. With surface CD5 comparable between naive subsets, TCR strength was estimated using properties derived from the TRB CDR3.

Material for sequencing was naive CXCR3- CD8+ T cells from blood. Specified subset: CD45RO-CCR7+CD27+CD95- naive CD8+ T cells lacking CXCR3 (TNR3-). The chain joins TRBV20-1 to TRBJ2-1; TCRdb reports TRBD1, a call that lacks DNA to check it against. This receptor was taken from a human donor in good health. Some clones in this sample may be carry-over from other donors' samples. Here the CDR3 reads CSARSFGQVILDEQFF.